This TCR beta chain appears in the sequencing data of a study of T cell changes during pregnancy in multiple sclerosis (dated by TCRdb to the late 2010s). Concerning the study at large: In women with multiple sclerosis, the researchers looked at how the T cell repertoire shifted as pregnancy progressed.

The V end loses 0 bases and the J end loses 3 bases, and a stretch of 8 bases separates them. The CDR3 covers 13 residues, taking in both the cysteine and the phenylalanine. Only the CDR3 portion is preserved as DNA: 39 bases, with reading frame beginning at the first base. For CDR1 and CDR2, the germline V gene (reference sequence) lists GTSNPN and SVGIG. The library was generated by the immunoSEQ multiplex PCR assay. The immuneACCESS repertoire file appears here via TCRdb, limited to in-frame rearrangements. These files lack a portion of the clones; in checked studies, under half of the deficit traces to unresolved V genes, and the cause of the others is not known. For this sample the table gives roughly 93,000 clones, of which roughly 92% were detected only once. In total, the top ten clones hold approximately 2% of the sample. Note on this clone: The target of this receptor is not known. No much larger clone exists at a distance of one base, and base qualities are not known.

The material was peripheral blood, obtained after pregnancy. Rearrangement joined TRBV30 to TRBJ1-1; no confident D gene assignment can be made. This receptor was obtained from a female donor with multiple sclerosis, enrolled in a pregnancy study. The sequence in DNA is TGTGCCTGGAGTGTACAGTGGGACACTGAAGCTTTCTTT. This sequence encodes CAWSVQWDTEAFF.